The TCR beta chain under discussion was sequenced for a study of post-analysis software for immune sequencing data. About this clonotype itself: Its antigen is currently unknown.

Unique molecular identifiers tagged the TCR beta cDNA libraries. MiXCR, run by TCRdb on the PCR reads, gives a single entry per CDR3 protein. The data contain around 500,000 distinct CDR3 sequences, 30% to 40% of them singletons. The study, taken as a whole, reports: Samples prepared in the same batch strongly co-clustered by F measure. People with multiple sclerosis had a significantly lower normalized Chao1 diversity than controls did. Five TRBV segments were significantly more frequent in patients than in controls. TRBV5-6, TRBV5-1 and TRBV20-1 were among these segments.

The J segment lost 2 bases and the V segment lost 7 bases, leaving 9 bases of the junction unmatched. The CDR3 length is 16 residues. This clonotype was sampled from a girl aged 2-17 years with multiple sclerosis. Sequencing was performed on blood. The V call is TRBV12-3 or TRBV12-4, the J call TRBJ2-3, with 10 bases that match TRBD2. This chain's CDR3 is CASNSFLAGDTDTQYF. CDR3 coding DNA: TGTGCCAGCAATTCCTTCCTAGCGGGGGACACAGATACGCAGTATTTT.